Here is one TCR beta chain with its context. Its matching antigen is unknown. MiXCR, applied by TCRdb to the RT-PCR reads, yields one record per CDR3 protein. The sample consists of about 580,000 distinct CDR3 sequences, 14% of them appearing once. The sample originates from a study of response to subunit inactivated influenza vaccine. The study, taken as a whole, reports: Authors suggested each seasonal influenza vaccination recruits few new T cells.

V dropped 5 bases and J dropped 8; count of bases not matched to a gene: 14. Germline CDR1 and CDR2: GTSNPN and SVGIG (reference sequence). The CDR3 loop spans 14 amino acids. The starting material was PBMCs from blood, obtained roughly 13 days after vaccination. The chain carries TRBV30 and TRBJ1-2; 7 nucleotides align to TRBD1. This sequence was found in a man aged 50 to 59 who received an inactivated influenza vaccine. The CDR3 DNA reads TGTGCCTGGCTAAGGGACAGCTTTGTGAGCGGCTACACCTTC. It codes for CAWLRDSFVSGYTF. Using reference TRBV30 and TRBJ1-2 for the parts outside the CDR3, the full variable domain is SQTIHQWPATLVQPVGSPLSLECTVEGTSNPNLYWYRQAAGRGLQLLFYSVGIGQISSEVPQNLSASRPQDRQFILSSKKLLLSDSGFYLCAWLRDSFVSGYTFGSGTRLTVV.